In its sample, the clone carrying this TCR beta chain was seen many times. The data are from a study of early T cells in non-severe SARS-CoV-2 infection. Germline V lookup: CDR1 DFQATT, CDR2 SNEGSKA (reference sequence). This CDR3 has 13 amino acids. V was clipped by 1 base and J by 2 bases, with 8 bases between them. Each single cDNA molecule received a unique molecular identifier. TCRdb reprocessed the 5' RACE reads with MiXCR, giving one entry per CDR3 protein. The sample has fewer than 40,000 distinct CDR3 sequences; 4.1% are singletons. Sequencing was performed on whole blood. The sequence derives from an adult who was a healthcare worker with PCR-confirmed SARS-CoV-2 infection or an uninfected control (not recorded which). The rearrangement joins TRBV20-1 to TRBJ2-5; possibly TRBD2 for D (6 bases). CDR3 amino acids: CSARVGGQETQYF. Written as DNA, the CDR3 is TGCAGTGCTAGAGTTGGGGGGCAAGAGACCCAGTACTTC.